The present T cell receptor beta chain was sequenced within a study of T-cell reconstitution after alpha-beta-depleted transplantation in children. This clonotype was observed many times. Its antigen is as yet unknown. The junction and the germline gene differ at one end; a read error may be behind it. Study observations and caveats: At the one-year point after transplant, T-cell counts and TCRbeta diversity were found to come mostly from T cells that had been newly produced.

The V gene's germline CDR1 is MNHEY and CDR2 SVGAGI. The CDR3 has 15 amino acids. Molecular barcoding with unique molecular identifiers was used for the TCRbeta library. In TCRdb, the PCR reads were re-called with MiXCR into one record per CDR3 protein. This sample yields hundreds of thousands of distinct CDR3 sequences, of which under 30% are seen a single time; over 2.5% belongs to the top ten. The rearrangement uses TRBV6-5 and TRBJ2-7; 7 bases are shared with TRBD1. The TCR originated in a girl aged 2-10 years with Fanconi anemia, due to receive a stem cell transplant. The sample in question was PBMCs, obtained before TCRalphabeta/CD19-depleted stem cell transplant. CDR3 sequence: CASSLAGTASHEQYF. Written as DNA, the CDR3 is TGTGCCAGCAGTTTGGCCGGGACAGCCTCCCACGAGCAGTACTTC.